The 29 T cell receptor beta chains reported below all come from one sample, sequenced in a study of cytotoxic CD8 clonotypes in ibrutinib-treated CLL. Repertoires were generated with immunoSEQ multiplex PCR, while TCRdb's copy carries only in-frame clones and drops some. The sample lists 300,000 to 400,000 clones; under 70% were seen once. This material consisted of PBMCs, taken after 36 months of ibrutinib treatment. Receptor source: a human donor with chronic lymphocytic leukemia.

In its sample, this clone was seen a few times. This chain uses TRBV28 with TRBJ1-2; no clear D gene. The CDR3 spans 13 residues. V gave up 3 bases and J gave up 3 bases, with 8 bases separating them. Looked up from germline, CDR1 is MDHEN and CDR2 is SYDVKM. CDR3 DNA sequence: TGTGCCAGCAGTTTCCCCCCCCACTATGGCTACACCTTC. Translating gives CASSFPPHYGYTF.

The genes are TRBV2 and TRBJ1-4, with D possibly matching TRBD1 (5 bases). V was cut by 10 bases and J by 7 bases, with 16 bases left in between. This CDR3 is built from 13 residues. Germline V lookup: CDR1 SNHLY, CDR2 FYNNEI. The CDR3 spells CAKGGAGSEKLFF. CDR3 sequence (DNA): TGTGCCAAAGGAGGGGCGGGAAGTGAAAAACTGTTTTTT. Complete variable domain (other parts from reference TRBV2 and TRBJ1-4): EPEVTQTPSHQVTQMGQEVILRCVPISNHLYFYWYRQILGQKVEFLVSFYNNEISEKSEIFDDQFSVERPDGSNFTLKIRSTKLEDSAMYFCAKGGAGSEKLFFGSGTQLSVL.

To note about this clone: The sample has other DNA sequences that encode this CDR3 too. CDR3 amino acids: CSVGQGAYEQYF. CDR3 nucleotides: TGCAGCGTTGGACAGGGGGCCTACGAGCAGTACTTC. The chain is built from TRBV29-1 and TRBJ2-7; 9 nucleotides line up with TRBD1. The CDR3 covers 12 residues. Per germline, CDR1 SQVTM and CDR2 ANQGSEA. The V and J ends lost 4 bases and 2 bases, in that order; junction bases with no gene match: 0.

This chain joins TRBV14 and TRBJ1-6, with TRBD1 as a possible D gene (5 bases). The CDR3 is 15 residues long. The V gene's germline CDR1 is SGHDN and CDR2 FVKESK. The V gene lost 3 bases and the J gene lost 8 bases, with 14 bases spanning the gap. This CDR3 reads CASSQRRDGDSPLHF. In DNA form, the CDR3 reads TGTGCCAGCAGCCAGCGACGGGACGGTGATTCACCCCTCCACTTT.

The J gene is TRBJ2-1, the V gene TRBV10-3; 12 nucleotides align to TRBD1. The CDR3 spans 15 residues. CDR1 is ENHRY, CDR2 SYGVKD, per germline. The V segment lost 10 bases and the J segment 8 bases; nucleotides outside the gene matches: 12. This chain's CDR3 is CASSRDRGLSHEQFF. CDR3 nucleotide sequence: TGTGCCAGCAGCCGGGACAGGGGGCTCAGCCATGAGCAGTTCTTC.

This clone has a single count. The J gene is TRBJ2-5, the V gene TRBV5-1, with D uncertain. V lost 2 bases and J 6 bases, leaving 8 bases between the germline ends. CDR3 length: 12 amino acids. Per the germline V gene, CDR1 is SGHRS and CDR2 is YFSETQ. Here the CDR3 DNA reads TGCGCCAGCAGCTTCAACGGAAAGACCCAGTACTTC. This codes for CASSFNGKTQYF.

The chain combines TRBV15 with TRBJ1-2; 7 bases line up with TRBD1. CDR3 size: 15 residues. Germline V gene sequence: CDR1 LNHNV, CDR2 YYDKDF (reference sequence). The V and J ends lost 9 bases and 2 bases, in that order; junction bases with no gene match: 12. The chain's CDR3 is CATATQGLKNYGYTF. CDR3 coding DNA: TGTGCCACTGCGACACAGGGGCTCAAGAACTATGGCTACACCTTC.

Comments on this clone: Other DNA variants within this sample encode the same CDR3. This chain uses TRBV5-1 with TRBJ2-7; D remains unclear. Trimming cost V 0 bases and J 4 bases, with 5 bases left between them. This CDR3 has 12 amino acids. CDR1 and CDR2 from the germline V gene are SGHRS and YFSETQ. CDR3 region: CASSLVGYEQYF. DNA for the CDR3: TGCGCCAGCAGCTTGGTAGGATACGAGCAGTACTTC.

This chain uses TRBV5-1 with TRBJ1-1; 7 bases are shared with TRBD1. The CDR3 extends over 14 amino acids. The V gene end was trimmed by 3 bases and the J gene end by 7 bases; junction bases not matched to a gene: 9. Germline V gives CDR1 SGHRS, CDR2 YFSETQ. In DNA, the CDR3 is TGCGCCAGCAGCTGGGAACAGGGGCCCGGTGAAGCTTTCTTT. This encodes CASSWEQGPGEAFF. Variable domain in full (rest from reference TRBV5-1 and TRBJ1-1): KAGVTQTPRYLIKTRGQQVTLSCSPISGHRSVSWYQQTPGQGLQFLFEYFSETQRNKGNFPGRFSGRQFSNSRSEMNVSTLELGDSALYLCASSWEQGPGEAFFGQGTRLTVV.

The rearrangement uses TRBV11-2 and TRBJ2-7, with D perhaps TRBD2 (6 bases). V lost 0 bases and J 0 bases, leaving 15 bases between the germline ends. The CDR3 is 17 amino acids. Germline CDR1 reads SGHAT; CDR2 reads FQNNGV. As DNA, the CDR3 is TGTGCCAGCAGCTTAGATCAGGGCGGGACCAACTCCTACGAGCAGTACTTC. Encoded protein: CASSLDQGGTNSYEQYF.

The chain carries TRBV28 and TRBJ2-3; TRBD2 agrees at 7 bases. CDR3 length equals 16 residues. After removal of 3 bases from V and 3 bases from J, the junction contained 9 bases not matched to a gene. In germline, CDR1 is MDHEN, CDR2 SYDVKM. The CDR3 spells CASSLVAGARTDTQYF. Written as DNA, the CDR3 is TGTGCCAGCAGTTTGGTGGCGGGAGCTAGGACAGATACGCAGTATTTT.

This clone turned up a few times. V usage is TRBV4-1 and J usage is TRBJ1-2; weak D call: TRBD1 (6 bases). Trimming stripped 1 base from V and 2 bases from J, with 26 bases between. Germline V gene data show CDR1 as MGHRA and CDR2 as YSYEKL. The CDR3 is 20 amino acids. Here the CDR3 DNA reads TGCGCCAGCAGCCAAGTTCGCCCCTACGGGAGGGATGGACAGAACTATGGCTACACCTTC. This codes for CASSQVRPYGRDGQNYGYTF.

The J gene is TRBJ2-1, the V gene TRBV4-1, with D unclear. Germline V CDR1 and CDR2: MGHRA, YSYEKL. This CDR3 spans 13 amino acids. Trimming removed 5 bases at V and 6 bases at J, with 11 bases between. CDR3 sequence reads: CASSSGGFNEQFF. In nucleotides, the CDR3 is TGCGCCAGCAGCTCCGGCGGCTTCAATGAGCAGTTCTTC.

The chain carries TRBV5-6 and TRBJ1-5, with 11 bases identical to TRBD1. This CDR3 is built from 16 residues. Germline trimming cut 4 bases from V and 2 bases from J; bases unmatched to any gene: 5. CDR1 is SGHDT and CDR2 is YYEEEE in the germline V gene. The CDR3 DNA reads TGTGCCAGCAGCACAGGGACAGGGGGAGGCAATCAGCCCCAGCATTTT. The encoded protein is CASSTGTGGGNQPQHF. The full variable domain, completed using reference TRBV5-6 and TRBJ1-5, is DAGVTQSPTHLIKTRGQQVTLRCSPKSGHDTVSWYQQALGQGPQFIFQYYEEEERQRGNFPDRFSGHQFPNYSSELNVNALLLGDSALYLCASSTGTGGGNQPQHFGDGTRLSIL.

The gene calls are TRBV29-1 and TRBJ2-1; the D is unclear. The CDR3 length is 10 residues. V lost 5 bases, J lost 9 bases, and 8 bases lay in between. CDR1 is SQVTM, CDR2 ANQGSEA, per germline. The CDR3, as DNA: TGCAGCGTTTGGATTTCTGAGCAGTTCTTC. Its translation is CSVWISEQFF.

The chain couples TRBV25-1 to TRBJ2-5, with a tentative D call TRBD1 (6 bases). Deletions cut 4 bases from V and 5 bases from J, with 17 bases between. CDR1 MGHDK and CDR2 SYGVNS come from the germline V gene. This CDR3 region has 15 residues. CDR3 nucleotide sequence: TGTGCCAGCAGTGTCCAGGGGTGGCCCAGGGAGACCCAGTACTTC. Protein product: CASSVQGWPRETQYF. Complete variable domain (other parts from reference TRBV25-1 and TRBJ2-5): EADIYQTPRYLVIGTGKKITLECSQTMGHDKMYWYQQDPGMELHLIHYSYGVNSTEKGDLSSESTVSRIRTEHFPLTLESARPSHTSQYLCASSVQGWPRETQYFGPGTRLLVL.

V usage is TRBV10-1 and J usage is TRBJ2-1; 14 bases agree with TRBD2. Germline CDR1 and CDR2: WNHNN and SYGVQD (reference sequence). Trimming removed 0 bases from V and 12 bases from J; junction bases left unmatched: 4. The CDR3 runs 15 residues. The CDR3 bases are TGCGCCAGCAGTGAGTCGGGACTAGCGGGGGATACGCAGTTCTTC. Its translation: CASSESGLAGDTQFF.

The chain links TRBV7-9 to TRBJ2-1; D perhaps matches TRBD2 (6 bases). V was clipped by 2 bases and J by 3 bases, with 11 bases between them. CDR3 length: 15 amino acids. The germline gives CDR1 SEHNR, CDR2 FQNEAQ (reference sequence). The CDR3 is CASSLRLAVYNEQFF. CDR3 nucleotide sequence: TGTGCCAGCAGCTTACGGTTAGCGGTCTACAATGAGCAGTTCTTC.

The gene calls are TRBV5-6 and TRBJ1-2; D unresolved. The CDR3 length is 13 residues. Germline V lookup: CDR1 SGHDT, CDR2 YYEEEE. V lost 1 base and J 8 bases, leaving 12 bases between the germline ends. The CDR3 DNA follows: TGTGCCAGCAGCTTGCCGATTGAGAGAGGCTACACCTTC. This codes for CASSLPIERGYTF.

The rearrangement joins TRBV19 to TRBJ1-3, with D unclear. Germline CDR1 LNHDA, CDR2 SQIVND (reference sequence). The CDR3 length is 17 residues. Trimming left V 0 bases short and J 0 bases short, with 12 bases between. The CDR3 spells CASSIDLFVRSGNTIYF. DNA of the CDR3: TGTGCCAGTAGTATAGATCTATTTGTCCGCTCTGGAAACACCATATATTTT. Together with reference TRBV19 and TRBJ1-3, the CDR3 gives the full variable domain: DGGITQSPKYLFRKEGQNVTLSCEQNLNHDAMYWYRQDPGQGLRLIYYSQIVNDFQKGDIAEGYSVSREKKESFPLTVTSAQKNPTAFYLCASSIDLFVRSGNTIYFGEGSWLTVV.

This clone was detected only a few times. The chain carries TRBV18 and TRBJ1-6; D is uncertain. V lost 3 bases, J lost 7 bases, and 13 bases lay in between. The CDR3 length is 15 residues. Germline V gene lookup returns CDR1 KGHSH and CDR2 LQKENI. The CDR3 here is CASSPLTVPNSPLHF. The CDR3 region has the DNA TGTGCCAGCTCACCGCTCACAGTGCCGAATTCACCCCTCCACTTT.

The rearrangement links TRBV15 to TRBJ2-5; 7 bases agree with TRBD2. The CDR3 has 17 residues. With 0 bases clipped from V and 4 bases from J, the junction kept 11 bases outside the gene matches. CDR1 LNHNV and CDR2 YYDKDF come from the germline V gene (reference sequence). The CDR3 is CATSRDRPPSGRETQYF. CDR3 coding DNA: TGTGCCACCAGCAGAGATCGCCCCCCTAGCGGACGAGAGACCCAGTACTTC.

J is TRBJ2-2 and V is TRBV10-3, with D possibly TRBD2 on 6 matching bases. CDR1 ENHRY and CDR2 SYGVKD come from the germline V gene. The germline V and J ends were trimmed by 0 bases and 1 base, with 12 bases remaining between them. The CDR3 extends over 17 amino acids. The CDR3 loop reads CAISESTGVKNTGELFF. For the CDR3, the DNA is TGTGCCATCAGTGAGTCGACGGGGGTAAAGAACACCGGGGAGCTGTTTTTT.

V gene TRBV28 combines with J gene TRBJ1-5; 8 nucleotides agree with TRBD1. CDR1 is MDHEN and CDR2 is SYDVKM in the germline V gene. J gave up 3 bases and V 2 bases, and 3 bases lay outside the gene matches. There are 15 residues in the CDR3. In DNA form, the CDR3 reads TGTGCCAGCAGTTTAGACAGGGGAGACAATCAGCCCCAGCATTTT. Translation gives CASSLDRGDNQPQHF.

The rearrangement uses TRBV9 and TRBJ2-2, with a weak D call TRBD2 (6 bases). CDR1 SGDLS and CDR2 YYNGEE come from the germline V gene. The CDR3 is made up of 15 amino acids. V was clipped by 0 bases and J by 6 bases, with 12 bases between them. This CDR3 reads CASSVATRGAGELFF. The CDR3 nucleotides are TGTGCCAGCAGCGTAGCGACTAGAGGGGCCGGGGAGCTGTTTTTT.

Here the CDR3 reads CASSFLVIGELFF. CDR3 DNA: TGTGCCAGCAGCTTTCTAGTGATAGGGGAGCTGTTTTTT. This rearrangement joins TRBV7-2 to TRBJ2-2; D not resolved. V was cut by 3 bases and J by 8 bases, with 10 bases left in between. CDR1 is SGHTA and CDR2 is FQGNSA in the germline V gene. The CDR3 is 13 residues long.

The chain employs TRBV11-3 and TRBJ2-5; 9 bases are a match to TRBD2. CDR1 SGHNT and CDR2 YENEEA come from the germline V gene. The CDR3 sequence is 15 residues long. Trimming at V came to 5 bases and at J to 1 base, leaving 5 bases not matched to a gene. CDR3 loop: CASSPGLAVQETQYF. CDR3 DNA sequence: TGTGCCAGCAGCCCGGGACTAGCAGTCCAAGAGACCCAGTACTTC.

This chain links TRBV29-1 with TRBJ1-1, with TRBD1 as a possible D gene (6 bases). The ends were cut back, 3 bases at V and 4 bases at J, with 15 bases in the middle. This CDR3 has 14 amino acids. Looked up from germline, CDR1 is SQVTM and CDR2 is ANQGSEA. CDR3 in amino acids: CSVDRGRSGTEAFF. CDR3 coding DNA: TGCAGCGTTGACCGGGGGCGTTCGGGCACTGAAGCTTTCTTT.

This clone came up a few times. This sample also contains other DNA sequences that code for the same CDR3. The CDR3 region has the DNA TGCGCCAGCAGCCCCAGGACAGGGTCCTACGAGCAGTACTTC. Protein product: CASSPRTGSYEQYF. The J gene is TRBJ2-7, the V gene TRBV4-3, with 8 bases lining up with TRBD1. V gave up 4 bases and J gave up 1 base; unmatched junction bases: 3. The CDR3 is 14 residues long. Per germline, CDR1 LGHNA and CDR2 YSLEER.